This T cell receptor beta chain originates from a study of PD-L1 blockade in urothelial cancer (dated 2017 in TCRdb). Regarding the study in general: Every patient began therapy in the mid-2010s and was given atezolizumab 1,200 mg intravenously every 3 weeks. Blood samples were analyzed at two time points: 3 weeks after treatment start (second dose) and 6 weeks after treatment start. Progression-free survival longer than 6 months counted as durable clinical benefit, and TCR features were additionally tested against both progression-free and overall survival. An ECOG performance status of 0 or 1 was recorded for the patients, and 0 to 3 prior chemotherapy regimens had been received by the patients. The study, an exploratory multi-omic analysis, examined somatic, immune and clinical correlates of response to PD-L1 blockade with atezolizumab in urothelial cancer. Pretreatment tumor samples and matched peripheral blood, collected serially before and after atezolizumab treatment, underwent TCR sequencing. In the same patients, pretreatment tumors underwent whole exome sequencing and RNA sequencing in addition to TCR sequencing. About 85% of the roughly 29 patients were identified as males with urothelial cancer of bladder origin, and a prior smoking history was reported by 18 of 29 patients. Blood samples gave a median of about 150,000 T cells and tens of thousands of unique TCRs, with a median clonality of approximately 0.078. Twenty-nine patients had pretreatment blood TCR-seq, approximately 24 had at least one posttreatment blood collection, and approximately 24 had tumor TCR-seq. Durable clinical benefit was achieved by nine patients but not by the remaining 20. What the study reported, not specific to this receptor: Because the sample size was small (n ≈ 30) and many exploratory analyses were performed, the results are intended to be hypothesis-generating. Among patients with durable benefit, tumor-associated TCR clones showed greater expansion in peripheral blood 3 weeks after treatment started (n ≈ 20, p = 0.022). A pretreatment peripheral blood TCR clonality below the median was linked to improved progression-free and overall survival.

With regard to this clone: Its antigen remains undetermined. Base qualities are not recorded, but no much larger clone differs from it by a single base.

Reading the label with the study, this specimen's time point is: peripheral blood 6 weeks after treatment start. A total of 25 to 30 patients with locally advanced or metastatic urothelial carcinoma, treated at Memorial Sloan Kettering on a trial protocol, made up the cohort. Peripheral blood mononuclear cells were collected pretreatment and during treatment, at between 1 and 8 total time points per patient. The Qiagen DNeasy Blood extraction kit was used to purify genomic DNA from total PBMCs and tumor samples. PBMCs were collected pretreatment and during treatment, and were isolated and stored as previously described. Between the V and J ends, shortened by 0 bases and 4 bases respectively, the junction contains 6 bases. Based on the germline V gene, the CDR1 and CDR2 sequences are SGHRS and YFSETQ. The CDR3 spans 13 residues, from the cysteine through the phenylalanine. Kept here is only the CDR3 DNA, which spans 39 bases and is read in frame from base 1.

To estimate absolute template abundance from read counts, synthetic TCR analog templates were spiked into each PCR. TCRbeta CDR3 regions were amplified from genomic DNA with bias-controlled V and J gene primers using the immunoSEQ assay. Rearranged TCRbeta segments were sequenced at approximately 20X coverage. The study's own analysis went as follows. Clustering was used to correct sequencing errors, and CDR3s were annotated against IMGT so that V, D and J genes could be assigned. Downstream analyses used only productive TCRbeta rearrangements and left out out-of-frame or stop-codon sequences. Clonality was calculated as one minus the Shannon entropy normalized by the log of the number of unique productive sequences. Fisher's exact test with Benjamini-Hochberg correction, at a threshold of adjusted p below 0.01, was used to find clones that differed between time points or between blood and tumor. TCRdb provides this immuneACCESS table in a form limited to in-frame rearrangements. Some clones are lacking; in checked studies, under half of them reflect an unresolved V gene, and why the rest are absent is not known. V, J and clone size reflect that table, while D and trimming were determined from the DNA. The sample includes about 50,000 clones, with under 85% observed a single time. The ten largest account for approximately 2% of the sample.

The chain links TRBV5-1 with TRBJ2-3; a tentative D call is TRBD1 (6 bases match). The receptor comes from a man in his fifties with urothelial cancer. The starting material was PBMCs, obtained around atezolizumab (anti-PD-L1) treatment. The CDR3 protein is CASSLGGPDTQYF. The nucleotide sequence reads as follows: TGCGCCAGCAGCTTGGGGGGGCCAGATACGCAGTATTTT.